This passage covers 31 T cell receptor beta chains from one sample sequenced in a study of radiation and T cells in renal cell carcinoma. Time point specified: baseline pretreatment blood. Treatment described: 15 Gy SBRT to primary tumor, nephrectomy 4 weeks later. The method was immunoSEQ multiplex PCR; TCRdb's version includes in-frame clones alone and lacks a portion of them. The sample yields some 150,000 clones, roughly 80% seen once. Here the sequenced sample was blood, taken from a patient whose treatment included radiotherapy and nephrectomy. The source is a woman aged 45-65 years with renal cell carcinoma.

The gene calls are TRBV6-1 and TRBJ2-3; D might be TRBD2 (5 bases). V was trimmed by 1 base and J by 4 bases, leaving 21 bases between them. The CDR3 consists of 18 residues. In germline, CDR1 is MNHNS, CDR2 SASEGT. The CDR3, as DNA: TGTGCCAGCAGTGAAGGGCACACCGGGATTCCCACTGCAGATACGCAGTATTTT. Protein product: CASSEGHTGIPTADTQYF.

The chain recombines TRBV5-1 with TRBJ1-1; 7 positions agree with TRBD1. The germline V gene has CDR1 SGHRS and CDR2 YFSETQ. V gave up 2 bases and J gave up 8 bases; unmatched junction bases: 6. This CDR3 spans 13 amino acids. CDR3 nucleotides: TGCGCCAGCAGCTTTGATACAGGGGCAGAAGCTTTCTTT. The encoded protein is CASSFDTGAEAFF. Combining the CDR3 with reference TRBV5-1 and TRBJ1-1 gives the whole variable domain KAGVTQTPRYLIKTRGQQVTLSCSPISGHRSVSWYQQTPGQGLQFLFEYFSETQRNKGNFPGRFSGRQFSNSRSEMNVSTLELGDSALYLCASSFDTGAEAFFGQGTRLTVV.

This chain joins TRBV6-5 and TRBJ2-7, with TRBD1 matching 8 bases. This CDR3 is 16 amino acids long. Germline loops: CDR1 MNHEY, CDR2 SVGAGI. Unmatched junction bases numbered 9, after V lost 2 bases and J lost 3 bases. CDR3 region: CASSYAGTGLFYEQYF. Here the CDR3 DNA reads TGTGCCAGCAGTTACGCCGGGACAGGACTTTTCTACGAGCAGTACTTC.

V and J are TRBV7-2 and TRBJ1-1, with a tentative D call TRBD1 (6 bases). This CDR3 has 16 amino acids. The germline V gene has CDR1 SGHTA and CDR2 FQGNSA. The ends were cut back, 4 bases at V and 0 bases at J, with 15 bases in the middle. The CDR3 protein is CASSYGASGVNTEAFF. DNA of the CDR3: TGTGCCAGCAGCTACGGGGCGTCAGGGGTGAACACTGAAGCTTTCTTT.

The CDR3 protein is CASSESYGYTF. CDR3 bases: TGTGCCAGCAGCGAAAGCTATGGCTACACCTTC. V is TRBV7-2 and J is TRBJ1-2; D ambiguous. Germline values: CDR1 SGHTA, CDR2 FQGNSA. V was cut by 5 bases and J by 4 bases, with 5 bases left in between. The CDR3 length is 11 residues.

J is TRBJ2-2 and V is TRBV5-6, with D perhaps matching TRBD2 (7 bases). V lost 3 bases, J lost 6 bases, and 15 bases lay in between. CDR1 and CDR2 from the germline V gene are SGHDT and YYEEEE. This CDR3 is 15 amino acids long. The CDR3 nucleotides read TGTGCCAGCAGCTCCCTATTCGGGGGGCCCGGGGAGCTGTTTTTT. It encodes CASSSLFGGPGELFF.

This clone was counted a single time. The V call is TRBV4-1, the J call TRBJ2-1; 10 bases match TRBD1. V lost 5 bases, J lost 7 bases, and 5 bases stayed unmatched. Germline lookup yields CDR1 MGHRA and CDR2 YSYEKL. The CDR3 totals 14 residues. CDR3 amino acids: CASSTRTGGNEQFF. Here the CDR3 DNA reads TGCGCCAGCAGCACCCGGACAGGGGGGAATGAGCAGTTCTTC.

This rearrangement joins TRBV7-2 to TRBJ1-3; no clear D gene. The germline gives CDR1 SGHTA, CDR2 FQGNSA. Trimming stripped 2 bases from V and 8 bases from J, with 10 bases between. This CDR3 is 13 amino acids long. The CDR3 DNA reads TGTGCCAGCAGCTTAAATTTGAGAGACACCATATATTTT. This sequence encodes CASSLNLRDTIYF.

The rearrangement joins TRBV27 to TRBJ1-5; weak D call: TRBD1 (5 bases). The CDR3 consists of 16 residues. V lost 2 bases and J 2 bases, leaving 13 bases between the germline ends. CDR1 and CDR2 from the germline V gene are MNHEY and SMNVEV (reference sequence). CDR3 nucleotide sequence: TGTGCCAGCAGTTTAAGGGGCGGCTGGGGCAATCAGCCCCAGCATTTT. It yields the protein CASSLRGGWGNQPQHF.

The chain joins TRBV25-1 to TRBJ2-7; perhaps TRBD2 as D (6 bases). Germline values: CDR1 MGHDK, CDR2 SYGVNS. The CDR3 length is 14 residues. The ends were cut back, 6 bases at V and 2 bases at J, with 14 bases in the middle. As DNA, the CDR3 is TGTGCCAGCAGGGGAGCGGGTGCTACCTACGAGCAGTACTTC. The encoded protein is CASRGAGATYEQYF.

This clone is categorized as medium-sized. At the DNA level, this CDR3 is encoded by other sequences in the same sample as well. The V call is TRBV10-2, the J call TRBJ1-4; D is perhaps TRBD1 (5 bases). Germline V CDR1 and CDR2: WSHSY, SAAADI. The length of the CDR3 is 13 residues. V was cut by 7 bases and J by 4 bases, with 10 bases left in between. CDR3 bases: TGCGCCAGCACGGGGCATCTTAATGAAAAACTGTTTTTT. Amino acid sequence: CASTGHLNEKLFF.

This rearrangement joins TRBV7-2 to TRBJ1-2; 7 bases map to TRBD1. The germline CDR1 and CDR2 sequences are SGHTA and FQGNSA. With V trimmed by 4 bases and J by 8 bases, 7 bases remained unmatched. The CDR3 runs to 13 residues. The CDR3 nucleotides read TGTGCCAGCAGCTACACAGGGGCGGCAGGCTACACCTTC. Its translation: CASSYTGAAGYTF.

The chain combines TRBV9 with TRBJ1-6; D remains unclear. V was clipped by 4 bases and J by 8 bases, with 13 bases between them. CDR1 SGDLS and CDR2 YYNGEE come from the germline V gene. The CDR3 is 14 amino acids. For the CDR3, the DNA is TGTGCCAGCAGCCCCAACCCGATGGATTCACCCCTCCACTTT. It is translated as CASSPNPMDSPLHF.

The V call is TRBV6-5, the J call TRBJ2-3; 9 bases map to TRBD2. Germline V gene sequence: CDR1 MNHEY, CDR2 SVGAGI. The CDR3 has 14 residues. V was pared by 5 bases and J by 3 bases, with 3 bases of the junction left unmatched. The CDR3 DNA reads TGTGCCAGCAGTAAAGGACTAGCGACAGATACGCAGTATTTT. Translation: CASSKGLATDTQYF.

This chain connects TRBV14 to TRBJ2-3; D is undetermined. CDR3 length equals 17 residues. Germline V CDR1 and CDR2: SGHDN, FVKESK. The V and J ends lost 2 bases and 2 bases respectively, with 17 bases between them. The CDR3 region has the DNA TGTGCCAGCAGCCAACAACGCTGGGCTGGGGACACAGATACGCAGTATTTT. It specifies CASSQQRWAGDTDTQYF.

The genes are TRBV4-1 and TRBJ1-5, with D perhaps matching TRBD1 (5 bases). This CDR3 region has 16 residues. The germline V gene encodes CDR1 MGHRA and CDR2 YSYEKL. Trimming stripped 6 bases from V and 3 bases from J, with 18 bases between. In DNA form, the CDR3 reads TGCGCCAGCAGATCACAGGAGTTAGGGATCAATCAGCCCCAGCATTTT. Translation gives CASRSQELGINQPQHF.

The rearrangement uses TRBV15 and TRBJ1-5; D remains ambiguous. Germline loops: CDR1 LNHNV, CDR2 YYDKDF (reference sequence). The length of the CDR3 is 15 residues. V was shortened by 0 bases and J by 6 bases, with 12 bases between the two germline ends. The CDR3 DNA reads TGTGCCACCAGCAGAGATCGCGGCTCGGGTCAGCCCCAGCATTTT. It translates to CATSRDRGSGQPQHF.

CDR3 protein: CASSDRETGELFF. In DNA, the CDR3 is TGTGCCAGCAGTGACAGGGAAACCGGGGAGCTGTTTTTT. The rearrangement joins TRBV6-5 to TRBJ2-2, with TRBD1 matching over 7 bases. CDR1 MNHEY and CDR2 SVGAGI come from the germline V gene. The junction had 2 bases not matched to a gene; V was cut back by 5 bases and J by 5 bases. The CDR3 is 13 residues long.

The genes are TRBV5-1 and TRBJ1-1; D is uncertain. The CDR3 loop spans 14 amino acids. V gave up 1 base and J gave up 1 base, with 8 bases separating them. Germline values: CDR1 SGHRS, CDR2 YFSETQ. CDR3 sequence: CASSLTASNTEAFF. DNA of the CDR3: TGCGCCAGCAGCTTGACGGCTTCGAACACTGAAGCTTTCTTT.

The chain carries TRBV28 and TRBJ2-7; D gene ambiguous. Germline V gene sequence: CDR1 MDHEN, CDR2 SYDVKM. Trimming pared 1 base from V and 3 bases from J, leaving 16 bases between. CDR3 size: 16 residues. The CDR3 loop reads CASSLFTGWGNYEQYF. Written as DNA, the CDR3 is TGTGCCAGCAGTTTATTCACGGGTTGGGGAAACTACGAGCAGTACTTC.

The chain has TRBV6-1 and TRBJ1-1, with 7 bases aligning to TRBD1. CDR1 and CDR2 from the germline V gene are MNHNS and SASEGT. The CDR3 has 14 amino acids. Unmatched junction bases numbered 5, after V lost 4 bases and J lost 3 bases. In nucleotides, the CDR3 is TGTGCCAGCAGTGCCGGGACAGAGTACACTGAAGCTTTCTTT. Translation gives CASSAGTEYTEAFF.

This clone was recorded a few times. The CDR3 DNA sequence: TGCGCCAGCAGCCAGCTACTCGGGGACAGGGAAGTAGCCCAGCATTTT. This translates into CASSQLLGDREVAQHF. The rearrangement uses TRBV4-1 and TRBJ1-5, with 9 nucleotides matching TRBD1. The CDR3 covers 16 residues. Trimming removed 3 bases from V and 11 bases from J; junction bases left unmatched: 14. Germline CDR1 MGHRA, CDR2 YSYEKL.

This clone was seen once. The chain carries TRBV10-3 and TRBJ2-1, with 8 bases aligning to TRBD2. V shed 6 bases, J shed 0 bases, and the junction held 4 bases outside the gene matches. The CDR3 has 15 amino acids. Germline assignment: CDR1 ENHRY and CDR2 SYGVKD. CDR3 region: CAIRGRGGSYNEQFF. CDR3 bases: TGTGCCATCAGGGGACGGGGGGGCTCCTACAATGAGCAGTTCTTC.

The CDR3 loop is CATSRGGLNTGELFF. Written as DNA, the CDR3 is TGTGCCACCAGCAGAGGGGGACTTAACACCGGGGAGCTGTTTTTT. The chain is built from TRBV15 and TRBJ2-2, with D tentatively TRBD2 (6 bases). Germline V gives CDR1 LNHNV, CDR2 YYDKDF (reference sequence). V was cut by 1 base and J by 2 bases, with 8 bases left in between. CDR3 length equals 15 residues.

In this sample, this clone turned up a few times. This chain connects TRBV5-6 to TRBJ2-5; 7 bases match TRBD1. Germline lookup yields CDR1 SGHDT and CDR2 YYEEEE. This CDR3 has 15 amino acids. With 0 bases clipped from V and 4 bases from J, the junction kept 6 bases outside the gene matches. CDR3 in DNA: TGTGCCAGCAGCTTGGCTCCGGGACAGTCAGAGACCCAGTACTTC. Its protein is CASSLAPGQSETQYF.

V and J are TRBV6-5 and TRBJ1-3; D unresolved. There are 14 residues in the CDR3. Germline assignment: CDR1 MNHEY and CDR2 SVGAGI. The V end lost 3 bases, the J end lost 2 bases, and 8 bases lay between the germline ends. Here the CDR3 DNA reads TGTGCCAGCAGTTATCTAGGGACTGGAAACACCATATATTTT. Amino acids: CASSYLGTGNTIYF.

The chain joins TRBV9 to TRBJ2-3, with 11 bases aligning to TRBD2. This CDR3 spans 16 amino acids. From germline, CDR1 is SGDLS and CDR2 YYNGEE. The trim removed 3 bases at V and 3 bases at J, leaving 6 bases unmatched. The CDR3 region is CASSERGLAGTDTQYF. The CDR3 coding sequence is TGTGCCAGCAGCGAAAGAGGACTAGCGGGTACAGATACGCAGTATTTT.

The V call is TRBV19, the J call TRBJ2-3; D is uncertain. Per the germline V gene, CDR1 is LNHDA and CDR2 is SQIVND (reference sequence). V was cut by 9 bases and J by 2 bases, with 12 bases left in between. The CDR3 contains 13 residues. CDR3 amino acids: CASARRHTDTQYF. The CDR3 coding sequence is TGTGCCAGCGCCAGGCGCCACACAGATACGCAGTATTTT.

The V call is TRBV5-4, the J call TRBJ2-4; D is uncertain. This CDR3 is built from 15 residues. Trimming pared 1 base from V and 8 bases from J, leaving 16 bases between. Germline V gene lookup returns CDR1 SGHNT and CDR2 YYREEE (reference sequence). The CDR3 bases are TGTGCCAGCAGCTTGTCGGTAAATCGTGATGACATTCAGTACTTC. This translates into CASSLSVNRDDIQYF.

This sequence joins TRBV9 and TRBJ2-3, with a tentative D call TRBD1 (6 bases). From germline, CDR1 is SGDLS and CDR2 YYNGEE. The V end was cut by 4 bases, the J end by 2 bases, with 11 bases between. This CDR3 is 14 amino acids long. CDR3 nucleotides: TGTGCCAGCAGCCGGACAGACTTCACAGATACGCAGTATTTT. The encoded protein is CASSRTDFTDTQYF.

The genes are TRBV9 and TRBJ1-2; tentative D call: TRBD1 (5 bases). V lost 6 bases and J 0 bases, leaving 12 bases between the germline ends. CDR1 and CDR2 (germline): SGDLS, YYNGEE. The length of the CDR3 is 14 residues. In nucleotides, the CDR3 is TGTGCCAGCACCCCCGACAGCCCTAACTATGGCTACACCTTC. Protein sequence: CASTPDSPNYGYTF.